This T cell receptor (beta chain) is drawn from a study of T cell responses to AZD1222 COVID-19 vaccine. Study conclusions and caveats: None of the repertoires were sampled until the peak T cell response had passed. Once two AZD1222 doses were given, Spike-specific TCR breadth and depth went up. Across spike, vaccine-associated CD4 TCRs were found, dominant at 160-218 and 743-854.

Regarding this clone: Its specificity is not known.

Second-dose intervals near 4 or 12 weeks were combined. Measured with immunoSEQ multiplex PCR; TCRdb has only the in-frame clones, and not every one. The sample carries over 100,000 clones, approximately 90% recorded once. Deletions cut 4 bases from V and 14 bases from J, with 18 bases between. Germline V gives CDR1 MNHEY, CDR2 SMNVEV (reference sequence). The CDR3 extends over 14 amino acids. This chain joins TRBV27 and TRBJ1-6; the D is unclear. Sequencing used peripheral blood, obtained 28 days after the second AZD1222 dose. This TCR was sampled from an adult who received the AZD1222 COVID-19 vaccine. As DNA, the CDR3 is TGTGCCAGCAGTTCCCGGACCCTGTCATTGGCCCTCCACTTT. Translating gives CASSSRTLSLALHF.